In its sample, the clone carrying this T cell receptor beta chain was seen once. What it binds is not known. Thymic resections from corrective heart surgery supplied the tissue. Sequencing was performed with immunoSEQ multiplex PCR; in TCRdb, only in-frame clones are kept and a portion is missing. This table holds around 130,000 clones, just under 95% found once. This entry comes from a study of human thymus T cells. V lost 1 base, J lost 8 bases, and 22 bases lay in between. This CDR3 is built from 17 residues. Germline V gene sequence: CDR1 SGHNT, CDR2 YYREEE (reference sequence). General observations from the study: Thymic TCR repertoires of unrelated people reportedly overlapped highly.

This TCR was recovered from a boy younger than two with a congenital heart defect but otherwise immunologically healthy. This rearrangement joins TRBV5-4 to TRBJ2-1; D possibly matches TRBD1 or TRBD2 (5 bases each). Sequences were obtained from thymus tissue. The CDR3 DNA sequence: TGTGCCAGCAGCTTGCCTTCTGGGGGATTAGGGTGCGATGAGCAGTTCTTC. Translation: CASSLPSGGLGCDEQFF.